The 9 T cell receptor beta chains below were found in one sample sequenced in a study of blood T cell repertoires in COVID-19. Produced via immunoSEQ multiplex PCR; TCRdb's table is partial and in-frame only. Of 75,000 to 90,000 clones detected, less than 85% appear once; the ten largest clones hold around 4.8%. The material sequenced was peripheral blood. The receptors here all came from a woman aged 70-85 years with acute or convalescent COVID-19.

This chain uses TRBV5-1 with TRBJ2-7; 10 positions agree with TRBD1. The CDR3 is 16 amino acids. V was pared by 0 bases and J by 6 bases, with 9 bases of the junction left unmatched. Germline V gene sequence: CDR1 SGHRS, CDR2 YFSETQ. The CDR3, as DNA: TGCGCCAGCAGCTTGGCCAAGTGGACAGGGGGTTCCGAGCAGTACTTC. Its protein product is CASSLAKWTGGSEQYF. Complete variable domain (other parts from reference TRBV5-1 and TRBJ2-7): KAGVTQTPRYLIKTRGQQVTLSCSPISGHRSVSWYQQTPGQGLQFLFEYFSETQRNKGNFPGRFSGRQFSNSRSEMNVSTLELGDSALYLCASSLAKWTGGSEQYFGPGTRLTVT.

V is TRBV12-3 or TRBV12-4 and J is TRBJ2-5; D gene ambiguous. The germline V and J ends were trimmed by 5 bases and 2 bases, with 9 bases remaining between them. The CDR3 runs to 13 residues. CDR3 protein: CASSVWRQETQYF. CDR3 DNA: TGTGCCAGCAGTGTTTGGCGGCAAGAGACCCAGTACTTC.

The chain links TRBV6-2 or TRBV6-3 to TRBJ1-2, with D hard to call. The germline V and J ends were trimmed by 2 bases and 7 bases, with 8 bases remaining between them. Germline V gene sequence: CDR1 MNHEY, CDR2 SVGEGT. The CDR3 covers 12 residues. The CDR3 here is CASSYGRSGYTF. Here the CDR3 DNA reads TGTGCCAGCAGTTACGGTCGTAGTGGCTACACCTTC.

The chain employs TRBV19 and TRBJ1-2, with D tentatively TRBD1 (5 bases). The CDR3 is made up of 13 amino acids. CDR1 is LNHDA and CDR2 is SQIVND in the germline V gene (reference sequence). Trimming stripped 6 bases from V and 4 bases from J, with 12 bases between. The DNA of the CDR3 is TGTGCCAGTAGGACCGACAGAGTCTATGGCTACACCTTC. Its protein product is CASRTDRVYGYTF.

The V gene is TRBV7-9, the J gene TRBJ2-5, with TRBD2 identical over 7 bases. Germline CDR1 and CDR2: SEHNR and FQNEAQ (reference sequence). Germline trimming cut 5 bases from V and 3 bases from J; bases unmatched to any gene: 6. The length of the CDR3 is 14 residues. CDR3 loop: CASSPYAGEETQYF. The CDR3 nucleotides read TGTGCCAGCAGCCCGTACGCGGGGGAAGAGACCCAGTACTTC.

The V and J genes are TRBV7-2 and TRBJ1-5; 7 nucleotides agree with TRBD1. The germline V gene encodes CDR1 SGHTA and CDR2 FQGNSA. The CDR3 totals 13 residues. J lost 3 bases, V lost 6 bases, and 2 bases had no gene match. The CDR3 region has the DNA TGTGCCAGCAGGGACAGGTTCAATCAGCCCCAGCATTTT. Residues: CASRDRFNQPQHF. The entire variable domain, with the rest obtained from reference TRBV7-2 and TRBJ1-5, is as follows: GAGVSQSPSNKVTEKGKDVELRCDPISGHTALYWYRQSLGQGLEFLIYFQGNSAPDKSGLPSDRFSAERTGGSVSTLTIQRTQQEDSAVYLCASRDRFNQPQHFGDGTRLSIL.

The CDR3 DNA reads as TGTGCCAGCAGTCTCAGACGGGATTCACCCCTCCACTTT. Translation gives CASSLRRDSPLHF. The chain combines TRBV27 with TRBJ1-6; no clear D gene. CDR1 is MNHEY, CDR2 SMNVEV, per germline (reference sequence). This CDR3 spans 13 amino acids. V lost 5 bases, J lost 8 bases, and 10 bases lay in between.

This clone was observed a few times. The chain is built from TRBV7-9 and TRBJ2-7; 8 bases line up with TRBD1. V was pared by 10 bases and J by 0 bases, with 2 bases of the junction left unmatched. Germline assignment: CDR1 SEHNR and CDR2 FQNEAQ (reference sequence). The CDR3 totals 12 residues. The CDR3 DNA is TGTGCCACTGGACAGGGCTCCTACGAGCAGTACTTC. It is translated as CATGQGSYEQYF.

J is TRBJ1-1 and V is TRBV20-1; D might be TRBD1 (6 bases). This CDR3 is built from 11 residues. Germline-derived CDR1 and CDR2 are DFQATT and SNEGSKA (reference sequence). Deletions cut 3 bases from V and 8 bases from J, with 10 bases between. CDR3 sequence reads: CSARAGTEAFF. CDR3 in DNA: TGCAGTGCTAGGGCCGGGACAGAAGCTTTCTTT.